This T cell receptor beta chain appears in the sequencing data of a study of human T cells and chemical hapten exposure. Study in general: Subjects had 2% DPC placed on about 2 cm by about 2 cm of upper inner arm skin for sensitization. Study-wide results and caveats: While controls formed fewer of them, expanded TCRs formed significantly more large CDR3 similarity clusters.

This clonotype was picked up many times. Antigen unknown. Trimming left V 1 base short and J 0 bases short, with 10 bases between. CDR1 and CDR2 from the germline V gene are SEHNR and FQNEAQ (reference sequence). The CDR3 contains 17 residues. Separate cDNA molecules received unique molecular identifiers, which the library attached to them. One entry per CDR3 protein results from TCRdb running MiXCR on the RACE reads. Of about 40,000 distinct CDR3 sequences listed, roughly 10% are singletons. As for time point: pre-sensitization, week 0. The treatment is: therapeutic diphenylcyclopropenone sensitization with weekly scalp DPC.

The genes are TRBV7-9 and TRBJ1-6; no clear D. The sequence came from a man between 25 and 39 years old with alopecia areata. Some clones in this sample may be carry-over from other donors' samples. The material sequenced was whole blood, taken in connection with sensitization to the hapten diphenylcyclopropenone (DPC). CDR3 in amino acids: CASSLVVRSSYNSPLHF. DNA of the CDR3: TGTGCCAGCAGCTTAGTTGTCAGGAGCTCCTATAATTCACCCCTCCACTTT.